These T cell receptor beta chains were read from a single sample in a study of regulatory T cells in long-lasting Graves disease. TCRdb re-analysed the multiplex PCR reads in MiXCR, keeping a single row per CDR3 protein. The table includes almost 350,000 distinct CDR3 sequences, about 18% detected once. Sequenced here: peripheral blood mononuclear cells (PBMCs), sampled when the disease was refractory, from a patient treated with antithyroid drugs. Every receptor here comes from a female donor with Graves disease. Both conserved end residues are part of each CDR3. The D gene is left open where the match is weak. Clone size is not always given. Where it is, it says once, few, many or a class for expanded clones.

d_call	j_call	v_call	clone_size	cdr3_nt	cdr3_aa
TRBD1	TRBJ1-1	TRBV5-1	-	TGCGCCAGCGGAATAGGGGGCCTGAACACTGAAGCTTTCTTT	CASGIGGLNTEAFF
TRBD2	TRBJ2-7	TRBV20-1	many	TGCAGTGCTAATCGCGGTAGCGGGAGCTACGAGCAGTACTTC	CSANRGSGSYEQYF
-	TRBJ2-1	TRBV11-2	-	TGTGCCAGCAGCTTGGCACCTCAGGTAACCTATGAGCAGTTCTTC	CASSLAPQVTYEQFF
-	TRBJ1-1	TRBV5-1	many	TGCGCCAGCAGCTTTCGCACGAACACTGAAGCTTTCTTT	CASSFRTNTEAFF
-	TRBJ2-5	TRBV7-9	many	TGTGCCAGCAGCTTAGCCGGGACGGCTCAAGAGACCCAGTACTTC	CASSLAGTAQETQYF
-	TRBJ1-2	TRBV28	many	TGTGCCAGCAGCGTCAGGGAATCCGACTATGGCTACACCTTC	CASSVRESDYGYTF
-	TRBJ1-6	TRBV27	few	TGTGCCAGCAGTTCACTCGGCGTGGCCTATAATTCACCCCTCCACTTT	CASSSLGVAYNSPLHF
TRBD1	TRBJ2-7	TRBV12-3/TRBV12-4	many	TGTGCCAGCAGTTTAGTCCCGGACAGGGTGTACTTC	CASSLVPDRVYF
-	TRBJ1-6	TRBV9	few	TGTGCCAGCAGCGTAGGGTGGGGGAGAGGGTCACCCCTCCACTTT	CASSVGWGRGSPLHF
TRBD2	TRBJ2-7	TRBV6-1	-	TGTGCCAGCAGGCTAGCGGGGGGATCTAGCCACTACGAGCAGTACTTC	CASRLAGGSSHYEQYF
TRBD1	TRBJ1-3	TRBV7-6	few	TGTGCCAGCAGCGCCCGACAGGGCGACTCTGGAAACACCATATATTTT	CASSARQGDSGNTIYF
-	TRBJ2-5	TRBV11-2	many	TGTGCCAGCAGGGTTAAGGTCCAGGGTTACCAAGAGACCCAGTACTTC	CASRVKVQGYQETQYF